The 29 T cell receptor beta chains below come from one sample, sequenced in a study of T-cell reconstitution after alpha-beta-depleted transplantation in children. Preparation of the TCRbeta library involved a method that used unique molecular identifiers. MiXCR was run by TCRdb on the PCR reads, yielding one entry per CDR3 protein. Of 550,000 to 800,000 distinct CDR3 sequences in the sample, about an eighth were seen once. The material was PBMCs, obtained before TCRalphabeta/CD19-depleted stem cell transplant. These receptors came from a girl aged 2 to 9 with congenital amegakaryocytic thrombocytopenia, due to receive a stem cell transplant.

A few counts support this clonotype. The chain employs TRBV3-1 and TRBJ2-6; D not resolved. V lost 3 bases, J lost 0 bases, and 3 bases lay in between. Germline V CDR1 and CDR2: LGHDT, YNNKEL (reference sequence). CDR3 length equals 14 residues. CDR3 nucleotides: TGTGCCAGCAGCCACTTCTCTGGGGCCAACGTCCTGACTTTC. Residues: CASSHFSGANVLTF.

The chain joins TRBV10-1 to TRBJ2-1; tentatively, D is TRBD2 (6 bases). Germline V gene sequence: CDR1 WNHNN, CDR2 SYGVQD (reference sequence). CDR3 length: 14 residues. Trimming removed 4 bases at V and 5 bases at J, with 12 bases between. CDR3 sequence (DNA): TGCGCCAGCAGTGTTGCGGGGCCTGACAATGAGCAGTTCTTC. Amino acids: CASSVAGPDNEQFF.

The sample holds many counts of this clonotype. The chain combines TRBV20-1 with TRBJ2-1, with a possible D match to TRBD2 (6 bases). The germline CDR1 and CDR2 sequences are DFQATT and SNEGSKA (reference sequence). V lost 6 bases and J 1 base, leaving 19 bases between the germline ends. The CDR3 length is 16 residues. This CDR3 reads CSAPVPFSGSYNEQFF. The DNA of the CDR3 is TGCAGTGCCCCCGTTCCGTTTAGCGGATCCTACAATGAGCAGTTCTTC.

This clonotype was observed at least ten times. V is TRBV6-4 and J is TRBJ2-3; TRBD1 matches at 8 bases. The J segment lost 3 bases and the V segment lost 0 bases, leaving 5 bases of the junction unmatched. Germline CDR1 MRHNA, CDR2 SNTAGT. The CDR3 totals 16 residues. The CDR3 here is CASSDSSDRATDTQYF. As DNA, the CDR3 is TGTGCCAGCAGTGACTCTTCGGACAGGGCAACAGATACGCAGTATTTT.

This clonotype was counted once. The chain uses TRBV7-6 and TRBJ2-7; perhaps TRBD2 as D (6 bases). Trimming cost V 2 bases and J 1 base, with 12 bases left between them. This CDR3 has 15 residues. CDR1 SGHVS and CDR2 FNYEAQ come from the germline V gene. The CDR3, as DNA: TGTGCCAGCAGCTTACTGGGACGGGGGTCCTACGAGCAGTACTTC. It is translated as CASSLLGRGSYEQYF. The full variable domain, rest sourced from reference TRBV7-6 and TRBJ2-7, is GAGVSQSPRYKVTKRGQDVALRCDPISGHVSLYWYRQALGQGPEFLTYFNYEAQQDKSGLPNDRFSAERPEGSISTLTIQRTEQRDSAMYRCASSLLGRGSYEQYFGPGTRLTVT.

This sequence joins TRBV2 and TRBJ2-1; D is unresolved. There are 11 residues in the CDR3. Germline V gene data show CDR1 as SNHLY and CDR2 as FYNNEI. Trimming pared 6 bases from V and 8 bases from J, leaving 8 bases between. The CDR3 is CASREFDEQFF. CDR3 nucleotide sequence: TGTGCCAGCAGGGAGTTTGATGAGCAGTTCTTC. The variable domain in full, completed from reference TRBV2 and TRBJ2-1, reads EPEVTQTPSHQVTQMGQEVILRCVPISNHLYFYWYRQILGQKVEFLVSFYNNEISEKSEIFDDQFSVERPDGSNFTLKIRSTKLEDSAMYFCASREFDEQFFGPGTRLTVL.

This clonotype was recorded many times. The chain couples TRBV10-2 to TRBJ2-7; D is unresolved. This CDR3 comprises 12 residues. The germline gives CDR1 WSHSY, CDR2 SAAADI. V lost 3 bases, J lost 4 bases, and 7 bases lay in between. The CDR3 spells CASSDPPYEQYF. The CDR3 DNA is TGCGCCAGCAGTGATCCTCCTTACGAGCAGTACTTC.

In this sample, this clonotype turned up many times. The DNA for the CDR3 is TGCAGTGCCAGACTCCTACAGCATTCACCCCTCCACTTT. Amino acids: CSARLLQHSPLHF. The chain recombines TRBV20-1 with TRBJ1-6, with no clear D. The ends were cut back, 6 bases at V and 8 bases at J, with 14 bases in the middle. CDR1 is DFQATT and CDR2 is SNEGSKA in the germline V gene (reference sequence). The CDR3 is 13 residues long.

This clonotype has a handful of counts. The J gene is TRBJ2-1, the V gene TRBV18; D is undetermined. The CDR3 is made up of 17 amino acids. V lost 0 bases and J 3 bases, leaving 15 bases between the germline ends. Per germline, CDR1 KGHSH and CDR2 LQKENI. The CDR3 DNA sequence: TGTGCCAGCTCACCACCGCCGATAGGCCTAGGCTACAATGAGCAGTTCTTC. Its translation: CASSPPPIGLGYNEQFF. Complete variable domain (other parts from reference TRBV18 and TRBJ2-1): NAGVMQNPRHLVRRRGQEARLRCSPMKGHSHVYWYRQLPEEGLKFMVYLQKENIIDESGMPKERFSAEFPKEGPSILRIQQVVRGDSAAYFCASSPPPIGLGYNEQFFGPGTRLTVL.

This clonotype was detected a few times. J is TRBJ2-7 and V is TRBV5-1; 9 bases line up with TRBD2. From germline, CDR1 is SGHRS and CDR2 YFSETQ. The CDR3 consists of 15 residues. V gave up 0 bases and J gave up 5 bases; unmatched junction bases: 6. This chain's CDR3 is CASSLVLAGVNEQYF. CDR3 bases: TGCGCCAGCAGCTTGGTTTTAGCGGGAGTCAACGAGCAGTACTTC.

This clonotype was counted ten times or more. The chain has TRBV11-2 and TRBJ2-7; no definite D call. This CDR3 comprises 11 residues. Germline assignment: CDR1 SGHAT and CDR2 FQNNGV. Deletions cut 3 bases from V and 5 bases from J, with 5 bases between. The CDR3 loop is CASSFSNEQYF. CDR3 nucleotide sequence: TGTGCCAGCAGCTTTTCTAACGAGCAGTACTTC.

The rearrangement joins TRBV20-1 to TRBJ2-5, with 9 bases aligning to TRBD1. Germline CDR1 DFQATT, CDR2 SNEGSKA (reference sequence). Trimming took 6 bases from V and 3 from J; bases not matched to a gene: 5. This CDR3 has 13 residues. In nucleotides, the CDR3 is TGCAGTGCACGGACAGGGGCGAAAGAGACCCAGTACTTC. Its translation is CSARTGAKETQYF.

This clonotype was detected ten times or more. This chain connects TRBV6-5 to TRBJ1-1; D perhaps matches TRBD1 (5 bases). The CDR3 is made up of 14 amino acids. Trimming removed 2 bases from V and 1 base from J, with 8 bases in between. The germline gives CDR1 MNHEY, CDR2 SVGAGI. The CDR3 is CASSYPGGNTEAFF. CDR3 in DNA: TGTGCCAGCAGTTACCCGGGGGGGAACACTGAAGCTTTCTTT.

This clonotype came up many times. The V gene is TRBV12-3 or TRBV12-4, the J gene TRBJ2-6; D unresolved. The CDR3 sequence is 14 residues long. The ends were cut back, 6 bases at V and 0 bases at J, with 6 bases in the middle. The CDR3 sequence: CASRYSSGANVLTF. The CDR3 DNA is TGTGCCAGCAGGTACAGCTCTGGGGCCAACGTCCTGACTTTC.

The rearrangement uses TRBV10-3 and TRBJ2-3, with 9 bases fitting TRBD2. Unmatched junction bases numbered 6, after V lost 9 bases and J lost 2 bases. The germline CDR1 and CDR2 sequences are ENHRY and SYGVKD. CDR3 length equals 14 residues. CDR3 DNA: TGTGCCATACGACTAGCGGCCTCCACAGATACGCAGTATTTT. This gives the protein CAIRLAASTDTQYF.

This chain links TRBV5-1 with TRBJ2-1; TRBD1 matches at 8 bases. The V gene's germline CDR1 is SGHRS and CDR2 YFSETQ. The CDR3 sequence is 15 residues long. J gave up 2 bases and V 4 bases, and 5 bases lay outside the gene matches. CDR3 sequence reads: CASSKGDRTYNEQFF. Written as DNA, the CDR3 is TGCGCCAGCAGCAAAGGGGACAGGACCTACAATGAGCAGTTCTTC.

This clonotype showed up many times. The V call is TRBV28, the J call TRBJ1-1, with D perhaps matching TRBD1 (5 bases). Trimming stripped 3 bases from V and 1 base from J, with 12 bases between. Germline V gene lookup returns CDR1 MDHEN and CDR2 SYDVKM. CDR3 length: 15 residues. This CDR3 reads CASSFLPRGNTEAFF. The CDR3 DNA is TGTGCCAGCAGTTTCCTGCCGAGGGGGAACACTGAAGCTTTCTTT.

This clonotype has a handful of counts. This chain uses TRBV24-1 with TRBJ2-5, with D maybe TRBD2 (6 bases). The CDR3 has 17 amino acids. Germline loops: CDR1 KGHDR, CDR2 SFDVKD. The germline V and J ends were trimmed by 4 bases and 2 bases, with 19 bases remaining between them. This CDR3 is CATSDPTTSELQETQYF. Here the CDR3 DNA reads TGTGCCACCAGTGACCCCACGACTAGTGAATTACAAGAGACCCAGTACTTC.

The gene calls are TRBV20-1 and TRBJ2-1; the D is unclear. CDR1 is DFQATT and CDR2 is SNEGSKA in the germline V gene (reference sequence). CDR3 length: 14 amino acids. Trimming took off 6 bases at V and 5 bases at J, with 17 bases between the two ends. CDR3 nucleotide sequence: TGCAGTGCGCTCGCGTCGGAAAATAACAATGAGCAGTTCTTC. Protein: CSALASENNNEQFF.

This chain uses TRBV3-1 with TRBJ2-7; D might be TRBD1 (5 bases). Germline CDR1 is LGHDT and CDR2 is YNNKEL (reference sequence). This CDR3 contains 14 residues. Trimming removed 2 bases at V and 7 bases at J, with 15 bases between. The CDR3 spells CASSQQGQIKEQYF. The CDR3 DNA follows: TGTGCCAGCAGCCAACAGGGCCAAATTAAGGAGCAGTACTTC.

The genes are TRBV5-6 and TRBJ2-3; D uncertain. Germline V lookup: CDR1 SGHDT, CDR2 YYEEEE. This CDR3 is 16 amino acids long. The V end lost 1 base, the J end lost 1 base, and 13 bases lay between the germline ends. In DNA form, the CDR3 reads TGTGCCAGCAGCTTGCTGGTGACCGCCGGCACAGATACGCAGTATTTT. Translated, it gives CASSLLVTAGTDTQYF.

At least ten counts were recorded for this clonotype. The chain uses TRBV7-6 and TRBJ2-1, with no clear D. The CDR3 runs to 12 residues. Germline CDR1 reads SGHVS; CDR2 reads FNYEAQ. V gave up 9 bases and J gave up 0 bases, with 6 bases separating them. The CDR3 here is CASISSYNEQFF. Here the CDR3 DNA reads TGTGCCAGTATAAGCTCCTACAATGAGCAGTTCTTC. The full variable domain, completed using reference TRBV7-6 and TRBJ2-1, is GAGVSQSPRYKVTKRGQDVALRCDPISGHVSLYWYRQALGQGPEFLTYFNYEAQQDKSGLPNDRFSAERPEGSISTLTIQRTEQRDSAMYRCASISSYNEQFFGPGTRLTVL.

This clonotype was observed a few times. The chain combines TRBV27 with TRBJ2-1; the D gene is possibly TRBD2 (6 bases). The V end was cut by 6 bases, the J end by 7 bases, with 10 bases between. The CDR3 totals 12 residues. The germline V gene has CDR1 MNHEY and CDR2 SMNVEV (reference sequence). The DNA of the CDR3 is TGTGCCAGCAGGGGACTCGAGAATGAGCAGTTCTTC. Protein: CASRGLENEQFF.

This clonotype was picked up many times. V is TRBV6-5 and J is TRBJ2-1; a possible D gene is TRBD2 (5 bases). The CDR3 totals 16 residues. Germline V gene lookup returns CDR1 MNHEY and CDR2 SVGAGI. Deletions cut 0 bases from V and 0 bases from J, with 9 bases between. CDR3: CASSYSRRGSYNEQFF. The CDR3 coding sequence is TGTGCCAGCAGTTACTCTCGCCGGGGCTCCTACAATGAGCAGTTCTTC.

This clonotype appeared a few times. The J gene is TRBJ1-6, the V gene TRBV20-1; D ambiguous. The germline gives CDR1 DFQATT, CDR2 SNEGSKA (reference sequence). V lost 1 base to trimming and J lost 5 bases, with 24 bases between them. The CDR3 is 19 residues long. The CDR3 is CSARASLQDQKPHNSPLHF. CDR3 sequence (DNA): TGCAGTGCTAGAGCCTCATTGCAGGACCAAAAACCACATAATTCACCCCTCCACTTT.

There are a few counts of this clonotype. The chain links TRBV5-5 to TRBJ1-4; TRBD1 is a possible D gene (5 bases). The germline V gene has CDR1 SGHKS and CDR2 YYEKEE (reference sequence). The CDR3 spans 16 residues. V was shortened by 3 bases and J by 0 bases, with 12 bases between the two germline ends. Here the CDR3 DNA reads TGTGCCAGCAGCTGGGGACGGCTAACAACTAATGAAAAACTGTTTTTT. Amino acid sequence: CASSWGRLTTNEKLFF.

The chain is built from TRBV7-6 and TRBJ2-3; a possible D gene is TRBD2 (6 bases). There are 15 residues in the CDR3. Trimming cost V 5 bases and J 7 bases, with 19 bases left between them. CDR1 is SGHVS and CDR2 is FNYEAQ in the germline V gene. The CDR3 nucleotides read TGTGCCAGCAGCGCGGGACTTTTCGTGGCTAATACGCAGTATTTT. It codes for CASSAGLFVANTQYF.

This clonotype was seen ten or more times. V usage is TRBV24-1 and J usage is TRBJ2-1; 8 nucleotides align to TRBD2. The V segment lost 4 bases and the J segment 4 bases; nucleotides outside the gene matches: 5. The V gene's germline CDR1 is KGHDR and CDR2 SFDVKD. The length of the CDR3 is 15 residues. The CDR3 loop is CATSELIAGYNEQFF. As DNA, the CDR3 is TGTGCCACCAGTGAGTTAATAGCGGGATACAATGAGCAGTTCTTC.

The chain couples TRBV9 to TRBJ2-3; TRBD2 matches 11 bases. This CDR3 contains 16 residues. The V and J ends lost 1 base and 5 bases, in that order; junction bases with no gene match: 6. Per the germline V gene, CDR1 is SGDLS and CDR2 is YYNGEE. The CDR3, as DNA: TGTGCCAGCAGCGTAACTAGCGGGAGTTTGGGAGATACGCAGTATTTT. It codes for CASSVTSGSLGDTQYF.